These T cell receptor beta chains were read from a single sample in a study of T cell repertoires in cytomegalovirus infection. Using its own MiXCR run on the reads, TCRdb lists one record per CDR3 protein. The data show some 920,000 distinct CDR3 sequences, 31% seen once. No antigens are known for them. Sequencing used cultured CD8+ T cells from PBMCs, obtained from culture after CMV antigen stimulation. Receptors were obtained from a human donor in good health (CMV status not recorded). Some clones in this sample may be carry-over from other donors' samples. The CDR3 runs from the conserved cysteine through the conserved F or W. The D gene is left open where the match is weak. Only some rows state a clone size, as once, few, many or a class for expanded clones.

TRBV7-9	few	15	.	TRBJ2-2	CASSLTGDRDGELFF	TGTGCCAGCAGCTTAACTGGGGACCGAGACGGGGAGCTGTTTTTT
TRBV19	few	14	.	TRBJ1-1	CASRQKERDTEAFF	TGTGCCAGTAGACAGAAGGAAAGGGACACTGAAGCTTTCTTT
TRBV5-3	.	12	.	TRBJ2-2	CAQLPEPGELFF	TGTGCCCAACTCCCAGAACCCGGGGAGCTGTTTTTT
TRBV27	few	12	TRBD1	TRBJ1-1	CASVGDRAAAFF	TGTGCCAGCGTAGGTGACAGGGCTGCAGCTTTCTTT
TRBV12-3/TRBV12-4	.	19	.	TRBJ2-5	CAGSLALGPPQVLQETQYF	TGTGCCGGCAGTTTAGCATTAGGACCCCCACAAGTACTTCAAGAGACCCAGTACTTC
TRBV29-1	.	13	TRBD2	TRBJ2-7	CSVDSGTTYEQYF	TGCAGCGTTGATAGCGGGACCACCTACGAGCAGTACTTC
TRBV29-1	few	13	TRBD1	TRBJ1-2	CSVQQGTSGGYTF	TGCAGCGTTCAACAGGGGACCAGTGGAGGCTACACCTTC
TRBV7-8	.	16	TRBD2	TRBJ2-1	CASRFTSGGSYNEQFF	TGTGCCAGCAGATTCACTAGCGGGGGCTCCTACAATGAGCAGTTCTTC
TRBV5-8	few	15	TRBD1	TRBJ2-1	CASSPDRGRYNEQFF	TGTGCCAGCAGCCCTGACAGGGGCAGGTACAATGAGCAGTTCTTC
TRBV7-2	many	15	.	TRBJ2-5	CASSPSRGWGETQYF	TGTGCCAGCAGCCCCTCGAGAGGGTGGGGGGAGACCCAGTACTTC
TRBV12-5	.	13	.	TRBJ1-1	CASGLGMGLGAFF	TGTGCTAGTGGTTTGGGGATGGGTCTAGGAGCTTTCTTT
TRBV7-9	few	12	.	TRBJ1-1	CASGGRNTEAFF	TGTGCCAGCGGGGGGAGGAACACTGAAGCTTTCTTT
TRBV10-2	.	13	.	TRBJ2-7	CASSESNFYEQYF	TGCGCCAGCAGTGAGTCGAACTTCTACGAGCAGTACTTC
TRBV9	few	15	TRBD1	TRBJ1-2	CASSAVDRVWSGYTF	TGTGCCAGCAGCGCGGTTGACAGGGTCTGGAGTGGCTACACCTTC
TRBV27	.	14	.	TRBJ1-6	CASNSHRGGSPLHF	TGTGCCAGCAATTCCCATAGGGGGGGTTCACCCCTCCACTTT
TRBV7-9	few	13	.	TRBJ1-1	CASSLGVVPEAFF	TGTGCCAGCAGCTTAGGAGTTGTCCCTGAAGCTTTCTTT
TRBV29-1	.	16	.	TRBJ2-6	CSILGGSISGANVLTF	TGCAGCATCCTTGGCGGATCAATCTCTGGGGCCAACGTCCTGACTTTC
TRBV11-3	.	15	TRBD1	TRBJ2-1	CASSSRDRDFNEQFF	TGTGCCAGCAGCTCCCGGGACAGGGACTTCAATGAGCAGTTCTTC
TRBV5-6	.	14	TRBD1	TRBJ1-1	CASSLGQGASEAFF	TGTGCCAGCAGCTTAGGACAGGGGGCCTCTGAAGCTTTCTTT
TRBV13	once	14	.	TRBJ2-5	CASRWTPIQETQYF	TGTGCCAGCAGATGGACCCCTATCCAAGAGACCCAGTACTTC
TRBV7-3	.	13	.	TRBJ1-4	CASSLRGLQKLFF	TGTGCCAGCAGCTTACGGGGGCTCCAAAAACTGTTTTTT
TRBV20-1	.	15	.	TRBJ2-1	CSARETASSYNEQFF	TGCAGTGCTAGAGAAACAGCGAGCTCCTACAATGAGCAGTTCTTC
TRBV7-2	.	18	TRBD1	TRBJ1-2	CASSAFPGTGGGNYGYTF	TGTGCCAGCAGCGCCTTTCCCGGGACAGGAGGGGGCAACTATGGCTACACCTTC
TRBV7-6	many	15	TRBD2	TRBJ2-3	CASRSTSGLGDTQYF	TGTGCCAGCAGGTCCACTAGCGGCTTAGGGGATACGCAGTATTTT
TRBV7-6	.	15	TRBD2	TRBJ2-1	CASRTTSGGAYEQFF	TGTGCCAGCAGGACTACTAGCGGGGGGGCCTATGAGCAGTTCTTC
TRBV4-1	few	13	.	TRBJ2-1	CASSQMGPAEQFF	TGCGCCAGCAGCCAAATGGGGCCCGCAGAGCAGTTCTTC
TRBV20-1	.	20	.	TRBJ1-2	CSAPSFTVWFGVDKGYGYTF	TGCAGTGCCCCCAGCTTTACAGTTTGGTTTGGGGTGGATAAAGGCTATGGCTACACCTTC
TRBV7-3	few	14	TRBD2	TRBJ2-3	CASSHSGGGDTQYF	TGTGCCAGCAGCCATAGCGGGGGTGGGGATACGCAGTATTTT
TRBV7-2	many	13	.	TRBJ2-5	CASSLNKLETQYF	TGTGCCAGCAGCTTAAACAAACTAGAGACCCAGTACTTC
TRBV25-1	few	13	.	TRBJ2-5	CASSAEIQETQYF	TGTGCCAGCAGTGCAGAGATACAAGAGACCCAGTACTTC
TRBV7-6	many	13	.	TRBJ1-1	CASSLGEGTEAFF	TGTGCCAGCAGTTTAGGGGAAGGGACTGAAGCTTTCTTT
TRBV12-3/TRBV12-4	once	14	.	TRBJ1-1	CASRQGWQGTEAFF	TGTGCCAGCAGACAGGGATGGCAGGGCACTGAAGCTTTCTTT
TRBV7-9	.	15	TRBD2	TRBJ2-1	CASSLGLAGVSEQFF	TGTGCCAGCAGCTTAGGTCTAGCGGGGGTCAGCGAGCAGTTCTTC
TRBV4-3	.	13	.	TRBJ1-1	CASSQDSDTEAFF	TGCGCCAGCAGCCAAGATTCGGACACTGAAGCTTTCTTT
TRBV11-2	.	17	TRBD1	TRBJ1-4	CASSLDMWTGDDEKLFF	TGTGCCAGCAGCTTAGATATGTGGACAGGGGACGATGAAAAACTGTTTTTT
TRBV7-9	.	18	TRBD2	TRBJ2-5	CASSPPGTSGGAGETQYF	TGTGCCAGCAGCCCCCCCGGGACTAGCGGGGGGGCCGGAGAGACCCAGTACTTC
TRBV5-1	few	17	.	TRBJ1-1	CASSTYPGDPVDTEAFF	TGCGCCAGCAGCACCTATCCAGGGGACCCTGTGGACACTGAAGCTTTCTTT
TRBV6-5	.	13	TRBD1	TRBJ1-2	CASSLQGGSGYTF	TGTGCCAGCAGCCTCCAGGGGGGGAGTGGCTACACCTTC
TRBV7-4	many	15	TRBD1	TRBJ1-1	CASSPRQGKNTEAFF	TGTGCCAGCAGCCCTAGACAGGGGAAAAACACTGAAGCTTTCTTT
TRBV7-9	.	13	.	TRBJ2-1	CASSPDIGNEQFF	TGTGCCAGCAGCCCGGACATTGGCAATGAGCAGTTCTTC
TRBV27	few	16	TRBD1	TRBJ1-1	CASSLSPGQGFTEAFF	TGTGCCAGCAGTTTATCTCCGGGACAGGGATTCACTGAAGCTTTCTTT